Each of the 10 T cell receptor beta chains below was sequenced from the same sample in a study of cytomegalovirus exposure and HLA in healthy donors. The PCR used 60 Vbeta and 13 Jbeta primers. TCRdb's copy holds only in-frame clones and misses some; the assay was immunoSEQ multiplex PCR. In all, the sample yields approximately 120,000 clones. The sequencing sample was made of PBMCs. These receptors came from a man aged 25 to 45 in good health and CMV-seronegative.

The chain employs TRBV10-3 and TRBJ2-7; 8 nucleotides match TRBD1. Trimming removed 3 bases from V and 5 bases from J; junction bases left unmatched: 3. CDR1 is ENHRY, CDR2 SYGVKD, per germline. CDR3 length equals 13 residues. CDR3 loop: CAISDSDRDEQYF. CDR3 in DNA: TGTGCCATCAGTGATTCGGACAGGGACGAGCAGTACTTC.

V gene TRBV6-1 combines with J gene TRBJ1-5; 8 positions agree with TRBD1. The CDR3 covers 16 residues. Germline V lookup: CDR1 MNHNS, CDR2 SASEGT. The ends lost 1 base at V and 7 bases at J; junction bases unmatched: 9. For the CDR3, the DNA is TGTGCCAGCAGTGAAGAGGACAGGGTGAAGGGGCAGCCCCAGCATTTT. Its translation: CASSEEDRVKGQPQHF.

The chain employs TRBV6-6 and TRBJ1-2; the match to TRBD1 covers 7 bases. Trimming cost V 6 bases and J 5 bases; bases outside gene matches: 9. This CDR3 comprises 14 residues. Looked up from germline, CDR1 is MNHNY and CDR2 is SVGAGI (reference sequence). CDR3 sequence reads: CASRLGGQGYGYTF. In DNA, the CDR3 is TGTGCCAGCAGGCTAGGGGGCCAGGGTTATGGCTACACCTTC.

V is TRBV5-1 and J is TRBJ2-7, with 14 bases aligning to TRBD2. Germline V gives CDR1 SGHRS, CDR2 YFSETQ. This CDR3 region has 15 residues. V lost 7 bases, J lost 2 bases, and 5 bases stayed unmatched. CDR3 DNA sequence: TGCGCCAGCGGGAGACTAGCGGGAGGGGCCTACGAGCAGTACTTC. It codes for CASGRLAGGAYEQYF.

The chain carries TRBV11-3 and TRBJ2-7; the match to TRBD2 covers 7 bases. V dropped 1 base and J dropped 2; count of bases not matched to a gene: 14. The CDR3 covers 18 residues. CDR1 and CDR2 (germline): SGHNT, YENEEA. CDR3 DNA: TGTGCCAGCAGCTTAGGCGCACCGGAGAGCGGGATACCCTACGAGCAGTACTTC. It codes for CASSLGAPESGIPYEQYF. Based on the CDR3 plus reference TRBV11-3 and TRBJ2-7, the full variable domain is EAGVVQSPRYKIIEKKQPVAFWCNPISGHNTLYWYLQNLGQGPELLIRYENEEAVDDSQLPKDRFSAERLKGVDSTLKIQPAELGDSAVYLCASSLGAPESGIPYEQYFGPGTRLTVT.

V and J are TRBV4-2 and TRBJ2-1, with TRBD2 matching 8 bases. There are 15 residues in the CDR3. Per germline, CDR1 LGHNA and CDR2 YNFKEQ. J was trimmed by 5 bases and V by 4 bases; bases with no gene match: 7. This CDR3 is CASSPGVSGNNEQFF. Written as DNA, the CDR3 is TGTGCCAGCAGCCCGGGAGTTAGCGGGAACAATGAGCAGTTCTTC.

Of note for this clone: Its ends do not fully match the called genes, so a read error is possible. This chain joins TRBV7-9 and TRBJ1-3; D may be TRBD1 (6 bases). This CDR3 comprises 13 residues. Looked up from germline, CDR1 is SEHNR and CDR2 is FQNEAQ (reference sequence). The CDR3 coding sequence is TGTGCCAGCAGCCTAGCTCAGGACAGTACCATATATTTT. Amino acids: CASSLAQDSTIYF.

The chain uses TRBV5-1 and TRBJ1-2; maybe TRBD1 (6 bases). The V gene's germline CDR1 is SGHRS and CDR2 YFSETQ. The CDR3 contains 14 residues. Trimming cost V 4 bases and J 7 bases, with 17 bases left between them. DNA for the CDR3: TGCGCCAGCAGCCTAATGTCAGGGGAAGGTGGCTACACCTTC. It encodes CASSLMSGEGGYTF.

The CDR3 DNA follows: TGTGCCAGTAGCCCTATATCAAGGGGCTACAATGGTAACACTGAAGCTTTCTTT. It yields the protein CASSPISRGYNGNTEAFF. V gene TRBV19 combines with J gene TRBJ1-1; possible D gene TRBD1, 5 bases. The V gene lost 6 bases and the J gene lost 2 bases, with 25 bases spanning the gap. The CDR3 sequence is 18 residues long. CDR1 and CDR2 from the germline V gene are LNHDA and SQIVND (reference sequence).

This chain links TRBV5-4 with TRBJ1-1; the D is unclear. CDR3 length: 14 residues. V was cut by 4 bases and J by 5 bases, with 15 bases left in between. Germline V gives CDR1 SGHNT, CDR2 YYREEE (reference sequence). CDR3 region: CASSPRVEGTEAFF. CDR3 DNA sequence: TGTGCCAGCAGCCCCCGGGTGGAGGGAACTGAAGCTTTCTTT. Full variable domain (missing parts from reference TRBV5-4 and TRBJ1-1): ETGVTQSPTHLIKTRGQQVTLRCSSQSGHNTVSWYQQALGQGPQFIFQYYREEENGRGNFPPRFSGLQFPNYSSELNVNALELDDSALYLCASSPRVEGTEAFFGQGTRLTVV.